The entry below gives a single TCR beta chain sequence along with its context. Its cognate antigen has yet to be identified. No qualities accompany the bases; no much larger clone lies one base away. Including cysteine and phenylalanine, the CDR3 has 15 amino acids. Left in the record is the CDR3 DNA by itself, 45 bases read in frame from the first base. At the junction V is shortened by 0 bases and J by 5 bases, with 11 bases in between. CDR1 SGHVS and CDR2 FQNEAQ were looked up in the germline V gene. The data are from a study of T cells in localized non-small cell lung cancer (dated by TCRdb to about 2020). Turning to the overall study: The study examined T cell repertoires in 236 patients with early-stage NSCLC and compared tumors with uninvolved tumor-adjacent lungs. Of the NSCLC patients, 129 were male and approximately 100 were female, and the mean age was approximately 66 years. All 220 or so NSCLC patients in the cohort were treatment-naive and had localized lung tumors that were resected. Broader findings and caveats from the paper: Uninvolved tumor-adjacent lung showed the highest T cell clonality, higher than tumor, which suggests more focused antigenic responses in the adjacent lung. Higher T cell density in blood was associated with longer overall survival, whereas higher clonality in adjacent lung was associated with shorter survival. Because the study design was exploratory, TCR variables were selected using unadjusted p-values without false-discovery rate correction. Of the top 100 tumor clones, a median of roughly 56 were detected in paired uninvolved adjacent lung; over 25 were also among that lung's top 100. Because multi-region sequencing of the tumors was not done, intratumor heterogeneity could not be ruled out.

The immunoSEQ Assay was used to sequence TCR beta CDR3 regions from DNA. As for the authors' bioinformatics: To compute T cell density, TCR beta template counts were normalized to usable DNA, which was estimated by amplifying housekeeping genes. The preseqR package was used to estimate richness by extrapolating to 400,000 templates for PBMC samples and to 120,000 templates for tissue samples. Clonality was defined by subtracting Pielou's evenness from one. Tissue-enriched TCRs were identified through differential abundance testing performed on productive amino-acid clonotypes, with a minimum total count of 5 and an alpha of 0.1. The Jaccard Index and the Morisita Overlap Index were used to measure repertoire overlap between compartments. GLIPH clustered TCR beta CDR3s with public tetramer-defined viral CDR3s; viral motifs required at least three viral sequences plus V-gene enrichment. In its TCRdb copy, this immuneACCESS table keeps in-frame sequences only and misses some clones. Where compared with another copy, unresolved V genes explain less than half of these, and the others have no known cause. The V and J calls and clone size come from that table; D and trimming were worked out from the DNA. This sample has about 40,000 clones in its table, and 81% of those were observed once. The top ten hold about 7% of the sample.

At diagnosis, tumor, uninvolved tumor-adjacent lung and peripheral blood were collected and then preserved as a mix of FFPE and fresh-frozen material. For TCR repertoire profiling, blood samples were analyzed as peripheral blood mononuclear cells. The sequence came from a male donor aged 60 or older with stage II lung adenocarcinoma. Recombination joined TRBV7-8 with TRBJ2-1; perhaps TRBD2 is the D gene, with 6 bases matching. The source material was peripheral blood mononuclear cells, sampled before any cancer treatment. The bases read TGTGCCAGCAGCTTAGCGGCTAGCGTACACAATGAGCAGTTCTTC. Protein translation: CASSLAASVHNEQFF.